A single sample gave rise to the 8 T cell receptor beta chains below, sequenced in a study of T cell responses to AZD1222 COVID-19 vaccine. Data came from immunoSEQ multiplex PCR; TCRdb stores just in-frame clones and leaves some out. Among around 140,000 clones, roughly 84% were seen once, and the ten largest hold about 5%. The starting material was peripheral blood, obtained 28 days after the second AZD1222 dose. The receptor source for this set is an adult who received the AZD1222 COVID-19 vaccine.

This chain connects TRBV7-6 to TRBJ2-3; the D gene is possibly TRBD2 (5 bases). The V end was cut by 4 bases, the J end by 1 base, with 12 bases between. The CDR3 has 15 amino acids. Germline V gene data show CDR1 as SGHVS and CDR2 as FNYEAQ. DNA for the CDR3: TGTGCCAGCAGCTCCCGGCGGACTGGCACAGATACGCAGTATTTT. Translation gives CASSSRRTGTDTQYF.

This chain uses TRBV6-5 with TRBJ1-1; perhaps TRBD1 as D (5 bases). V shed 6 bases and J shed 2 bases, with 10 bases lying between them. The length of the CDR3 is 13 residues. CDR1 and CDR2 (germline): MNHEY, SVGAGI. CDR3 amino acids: CASRRGANTEAFF. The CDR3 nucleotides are TGTGCCAGCAGGCGTGGGGCAAACACTGAAGCTTTCTTT.

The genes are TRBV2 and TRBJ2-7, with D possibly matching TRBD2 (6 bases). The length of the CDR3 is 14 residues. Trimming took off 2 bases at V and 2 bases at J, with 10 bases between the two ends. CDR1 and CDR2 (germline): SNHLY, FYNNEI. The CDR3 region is CASSEPAGPYEQYF. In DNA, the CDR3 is TGTGCCAGCAGTGAACCAGCGGGCCCCTACGAGCAGTACTTC.

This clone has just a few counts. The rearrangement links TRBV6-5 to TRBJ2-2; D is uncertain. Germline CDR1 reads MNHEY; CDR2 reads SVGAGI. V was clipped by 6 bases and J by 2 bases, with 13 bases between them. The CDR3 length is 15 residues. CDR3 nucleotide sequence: TGTGCCAGCAGGCCTTTTGACCTCAACACCGGGGAGCTGTTTTTT. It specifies CASRPFDLNTGELFF.

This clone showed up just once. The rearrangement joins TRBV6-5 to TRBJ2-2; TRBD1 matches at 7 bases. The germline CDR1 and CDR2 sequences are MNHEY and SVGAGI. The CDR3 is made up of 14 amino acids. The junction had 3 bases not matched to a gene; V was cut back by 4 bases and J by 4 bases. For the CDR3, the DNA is TGTGCCAGCAGTTTGACAGGGACCACCGGGGAGCTGTTTTTT. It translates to CASSLTGTTGELFF.

CDR3 residues: CASRPWSSGANVLTF. CDR3 in DNA: TGTGCCAGCAGGCCATGGAGCTCTGGGGCCAACGTCCTGACTTTC. The chain joins TRBV2 to TRBJ2-6; D not certain. V was pared by 6 bases and J by 0 bases, with 9 bases between. Germline CDR1 and CDR2: SNHLY and FYNNEI. The CDR3 totals 15 residues.

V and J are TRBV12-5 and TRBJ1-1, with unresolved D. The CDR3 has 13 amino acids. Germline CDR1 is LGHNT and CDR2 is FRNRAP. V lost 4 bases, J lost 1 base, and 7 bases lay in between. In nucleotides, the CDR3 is TGTGCTAGTGGTTCTGGAACGAACACTGAAGCTTTCTTT. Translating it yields CASGSGTNTEAFF.

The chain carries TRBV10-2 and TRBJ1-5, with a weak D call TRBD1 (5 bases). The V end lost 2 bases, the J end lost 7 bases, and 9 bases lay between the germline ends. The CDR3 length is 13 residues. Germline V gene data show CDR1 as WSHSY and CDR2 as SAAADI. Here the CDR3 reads CASSEGGRQPQHF. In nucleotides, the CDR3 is TGCGCCAGCAGTGAGGGGGGGAGACAGCCCCAGCATTTT.